This T cell receptor beta chain was recovered during a study of radiation and T cells in renal cell carcinoma. Time point meaning: blood 4 weeks post-SBRT, at nephrectomy. Treatment noted: 15 Gy SBRT to primary tumor, nephrectomy 4 weeks later. After SBRT, blood was collected at 2 and 4 weeks, plus baseline. Germline V gene data show CDR1 as LNHDA and CDR2 as SQIVND (reference sequence). The CDR3 has 14 amino acids. V was clipped by 1 base and J by 6 bases; unmatched bases: 6. Study conclusions and caveats: Top tumor clonotypes rose in blood 2 weeks post-radiation, then contracted.

Profiling relied on immunoSEQ multiplex PCR, and the TCRdb table lists in-frame clones only, not all of them. The repertoire holds around 78,000 clones, roughly nine tenths seen once, with 5.5% to 7% in the top ten. Notes on this clone: Its matching antigen is unknown.

The specimen was blood, collected from a patient whose treatment included radiotherapy and nephrectomy. The chain carries TRBV19 and TRBJ2-7; 7 bases agree with TRBD1. The TCR sequence derives from a woman in her 70s with renal cell carcinoma. The CDR3 DNA is TGTGCCAGTAGTATAGGAGGGGCAGGGGGCGAGCAGTACTTC. It translates to CASSIGGAGGEQYF.